This T cell receptor beta chain was identified during a study of CD8 T cells in ankylosing spondylitis. V dropped 3 bases and J dropped 5 bases, with 14 bases sitting between them. The CDR3 covers 14 residues. Germline CDR1 reads SGHAT; CDR2 reads FQDESV (reference sequence). Comments on this clonotype: No antigen is known for it.

Whole-study findings and limits: What appeared characteristic of ankylosing spondylitis blood was a TCR beta motif of eight or nine highly homologous variants. Reports of some motif variants in reactive arthritis synovial fluid and blood predate this one. Clones linked to the disease showed a CD8+ phenotype. They occurred at relatively low frequencies in peripheral blood. Reportedly, matched ankylosing spondylitis synovial fluid was significantly enriched for disease-linked clones.

Molecular-barcoded quantitative 5'-RACE produced these TCR beta libraries. MiXCR was run by TCRdb on the 5' RACE reads, yielding one entry per CDR3 protein. Counted here are roughly 670,000 distinct CDR3 sequences, under 20% occurring once; the ten biggest clones make up under 20%. The chain has TRBV11-1 and TRBJ2-7; no clear D gene. Sequenced sample: blood, either unsorted or a sorted T cell fraction (not recorded which). This clonotype was sampled from a male donor with ankylosing spondylitis. The DNA of the CDR3 is TGTGCCAGCAGCTTTTATACGGACGGCGACGAGCAGTACTTC. Translating gives CASSFYTDGDEQYF.